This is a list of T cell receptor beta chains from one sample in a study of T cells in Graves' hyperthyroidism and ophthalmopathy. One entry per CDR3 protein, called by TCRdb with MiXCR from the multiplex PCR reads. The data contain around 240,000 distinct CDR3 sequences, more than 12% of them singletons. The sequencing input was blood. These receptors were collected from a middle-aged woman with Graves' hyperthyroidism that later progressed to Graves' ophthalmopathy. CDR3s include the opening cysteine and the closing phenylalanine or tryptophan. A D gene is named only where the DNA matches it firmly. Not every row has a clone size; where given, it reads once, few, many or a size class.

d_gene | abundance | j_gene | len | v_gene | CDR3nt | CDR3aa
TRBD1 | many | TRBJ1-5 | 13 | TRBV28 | TGTGCCAGCAGTTTTACAGGGGATCAGCCCCAGCATTTT | CASSFTGDQPQHF
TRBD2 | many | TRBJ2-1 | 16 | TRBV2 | TGTGCCAGCAGTGAAATCGCTAGCGGGATCTTCAATGAGCAGTTCTTC | CASSEIASGIFNEQFF
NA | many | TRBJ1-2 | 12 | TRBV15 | TGTGCCACCAGCAGATCACATGATAGCTACACCTTC | CATSRSHDSYTF
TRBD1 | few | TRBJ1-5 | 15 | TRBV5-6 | TGTGCCAGCAGCCATAGCAGGGGGCAAGGTCAGCCCCAGCATTTT | CASSHSRGQGQPQHF
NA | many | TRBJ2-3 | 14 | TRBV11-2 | TGTGCCAGCGCCCTGGGTCTACACACAGATACGCAGTATTTT | CASALGLHTDTQYF
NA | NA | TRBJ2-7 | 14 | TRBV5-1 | TGCGCCAGCAGCTTGACTCCAGGGGCCTACGAGCAGTACTTC | CASSLTPGAYEQYF
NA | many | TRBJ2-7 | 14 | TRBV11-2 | TGTGCCAGCAGGCCAGATCGGCGATCCTACGAGCAGTACTTC | CASRPDRRSYEQYF
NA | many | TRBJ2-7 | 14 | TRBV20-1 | TGCAGCCCCCGGTCCGGGACGGCGACCTACGAGCAGTACTTC | CSPRSGTATYEQYF
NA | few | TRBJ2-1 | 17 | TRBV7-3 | TGTGCCAGCAGCCTCTTAGGGTCCCCTTCCGTTTACAATGAGCAGTTCTTC | CASSLLGSPSVYNEQFF
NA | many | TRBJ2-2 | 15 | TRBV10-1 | TGCGCCAGCAGTGAGCGGAAGGGGCACACCGGGGAGCTGTTTTTT | CASSERKGHTGELFF
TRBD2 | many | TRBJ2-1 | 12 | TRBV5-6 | TGTGCCAGCATGGGGACTACGAATGAGCAGTTCTTC | CASMGTTNEQFF
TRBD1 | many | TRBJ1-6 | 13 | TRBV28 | TGTGCCAGCAGACCACAGGGGAATTCACCCCTCCACTTT | CASRPQGNSPLHF
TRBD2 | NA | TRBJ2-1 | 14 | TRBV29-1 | TGCAGCGTTCGGACTAGCGGGAGTCACAATGAGCAGTTCTTC | CSVRTSGSHNEQFF
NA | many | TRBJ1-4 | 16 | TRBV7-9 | TGTGCCAGCAGTATTGGCGTATCCCTCACTAATGAAAAACTGTTTTTT | CASSIGVSLTNEKLFF
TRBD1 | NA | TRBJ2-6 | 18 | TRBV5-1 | TGCGCCAGCCATCCCGGGACAGGGGGCGGGGCTGGGGCCAACGTCCTGACTTTC | CASHPGTGGGAGANVLTF
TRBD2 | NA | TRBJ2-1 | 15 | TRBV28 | TGTGCCAGCAGTTCAACTAGCGGGAGAGTAGATGAGCAGTTCTTC | CASSSTSGRVDEQFF
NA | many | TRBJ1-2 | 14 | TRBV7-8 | TGTGCCAGCAGCTTAGTTACAGGACCATATGGCTACACCTTC | CASSLVTGPYGYTF
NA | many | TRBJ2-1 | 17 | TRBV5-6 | TGTGCCAGCAGCTTGGCTAGCAGTCCCACCCCCTACAATGAGCAGTTCTTC | CASSLASSPTPYNEQFF
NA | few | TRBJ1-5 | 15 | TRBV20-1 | TGCAGTGCTAGAGGCGGAGGAGGGGCTTCTCAGCCCCAGCATTTT | CSARGGGGASQPQHF
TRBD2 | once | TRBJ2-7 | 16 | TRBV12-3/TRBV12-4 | TGTGCCAGCAGGGCCAGACTAGCGGGACCTGCCTACGAGCAGTACTTC | CASRARLAGPAYEQYF
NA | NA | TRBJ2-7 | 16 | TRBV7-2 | TGTGCCAGCAGCTTAGACTTCGGCAGGGACTCCTACGAGCAGTACTTC | CASSLDFGRDSYEQYF
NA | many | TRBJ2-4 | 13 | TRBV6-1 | TGTGCCAGCCGGGAAATCGGCAAAAACATTCAGTACTTC | CASREIGKNIQYF
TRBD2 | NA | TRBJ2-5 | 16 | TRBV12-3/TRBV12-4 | TGTGCCAGCAGACCCGTCACTAGCGGGAGATCTGAGACCCAGTACTTC | CASRPVTSGRSETQYF
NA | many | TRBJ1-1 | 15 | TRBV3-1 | TGTGCCAGCACCCTCTTAGGAGTTGGGGGCACTGAAGCTTTCTTT | CASTLLGVGGTEAFF
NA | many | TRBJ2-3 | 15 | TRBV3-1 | TGTGCCAGCAGCCAAGCTTGGGACGGCACAGATACGCAGTATTTT | CASSQAWDGTDTQYF
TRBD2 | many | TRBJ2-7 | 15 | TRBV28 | TGTGCCAGCAGTTCAGTAGCGGGAGCGCGCTACGAGCAGTACTTC | CASSSVAGARYEQYF
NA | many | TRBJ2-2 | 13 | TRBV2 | TGTGCCAGCACGGTACAGAACACCGGGGAGCTGTTTTTT | CASTVQNTGELFF
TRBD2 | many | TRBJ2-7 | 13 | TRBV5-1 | TGCGCCAGCAAGGCGCTAGCGGGAGTCGAGCAGTACTTC | CASKALAGVEQYF
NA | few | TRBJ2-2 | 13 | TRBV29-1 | TGCAGCGTTGGAGAAGCCTCCTCCGGGGAGCTGTTTTTT | CSVGEASSGELFF
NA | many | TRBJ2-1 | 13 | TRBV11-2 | TGTGCCAGCAGCTTATTTCCGTCCAATGAGCAGTTCTTC | CASSLFPSNEQFF
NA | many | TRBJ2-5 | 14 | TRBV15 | TGTGCCACCAGCAGAGACACTAGCACCAAGACCCAGTACTTC | CATSRDTSTKTQYF
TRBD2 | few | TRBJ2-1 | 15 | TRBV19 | TGTGCCAGTAGTATAGCGGGAGGCTCCTACAATGAGCAGTTCTTC | CASSIAGGSYNEQFF
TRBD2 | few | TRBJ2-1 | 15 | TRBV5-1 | TGCGCCAGCAGCTTGGATAGCGGGAGCGTTTATGAGCAGTTCTTC | CASSLDSGSVYEQFF
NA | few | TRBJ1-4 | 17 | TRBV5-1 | TGCGCCAGCAGATCCCTAGGTGAGGGGCGCCGAAATGAAAAACTGTTTTTT | CASRSLGEGRRNEKLFF
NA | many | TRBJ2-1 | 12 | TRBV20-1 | TGCAGTGCTAGAGCGCAGGAGGATGAGCAGTTCTTC | CSARAQEDEQFF
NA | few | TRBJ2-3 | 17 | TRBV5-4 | TGTGCCAGCAGCTTGGATCCCGGGGCCAGCGGCACAGATACGCAGTATTTT | CASSLDPGASGTDTQYF
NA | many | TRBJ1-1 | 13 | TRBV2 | TGTGCCAGCACAAAGGACAGCAACACTGAAGCTTTCTTT | CASTKDSNTEAFF
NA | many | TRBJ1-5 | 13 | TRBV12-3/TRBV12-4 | TGTGCCAGCAGTTTAGAGGAACATCAGCCCCAGCATTTT | CASSLEEHQPQHF
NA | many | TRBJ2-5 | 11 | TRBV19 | TGTGCCAGTAGTATAGAAGAGACCCAGTACTTC | CASSIEETQYF
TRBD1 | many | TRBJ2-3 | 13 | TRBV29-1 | TGCAGCGTTGGAGGGGGCGCGGGAGATACGCAGTATTTT | CSVGGGAGDTQYF
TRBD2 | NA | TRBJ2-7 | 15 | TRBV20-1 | TGCAGTGCCCCTGCGGCGACTAGCGCCTCCTACGAGCAGTACTTC | CSAPAATSASYEQYF
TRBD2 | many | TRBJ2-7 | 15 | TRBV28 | TGTGCCAGCAGTTCGGGACTACCAATGCCTTCCGAGCAGTACTTC | CASSSGLPMPSEQYF
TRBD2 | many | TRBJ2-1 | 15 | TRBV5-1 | TGCGCCAGCAGCTGGGGACTAGCGGGAGTTAATGAGCAGTTCTTC | CASSWGLAGVNEQFF
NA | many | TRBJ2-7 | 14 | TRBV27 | TGTGCCAGCAGTACTTTGCACGGCCCCTACGAGCAGTACTTC | CASSTLHGPYEQYF
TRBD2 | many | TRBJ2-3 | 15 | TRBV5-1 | TGCGCCAGCAGCTTGGCTGGACTAGCGGGAGATACGCAGTATTTT | CASSLAGLAGDTQYF
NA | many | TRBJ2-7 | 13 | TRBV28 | TGTGCCAGCAGCCGGGCCCTGGCCTACGAGCAGTACTTC | CASSRALAYEQYF